These T cell receptor beta chains were read from a single sample in a study of blood T cell repertoires in COVID-19. Clones were sequenced by immunoSEQ multiplex PCR, and TCRdb holds only the in-frame ones, with some missing. The sample has approximately 440,000 clones; about 90% are singletons. Sample: PBMCs or T cells enriched from blood (not recorded which). These receptor sequences come from a man between 18 and 29 years old who had recovered from COVID-19. CDR3s include the opening cysteine and the closing phenylalanine or tryptophan. The order of the fields is V gene, CDR3 protein.

v_gene: TRBV5-1; CDR3aa: CASSLAGSHGYTF
v_gene: TRBV5-1; CDR3aa: CASSVREGDTEAFF
v_gene: TRBV3-1/TRBV3-2; CDR3aa: CASSQQREGVQFF
v_gene: TRBV29-1; CDR3aa: CSADTNWNTEAFF
v_gene: TRBV21-1; CDR3aa: CASSNRPTSGDNNEQFF
v_gene: TRBV6-5; CDR3aa: CASSTQGLNTEAFF
v_gene: TRBV11-1; CDR3aa: CASSSGLSYEQYF
v_gene: TRBV11-3; CDR3aa: CASSYGTGTGELFF
v_gene: TRBV19; CDR3aa: CASRGLAGDYEQFF
v_gene: TRBV27; CDR3aa: CASSGQGAGTEAFF
v_gene: TRBV5-1; CDR3aa: CASSSGTGESEAFF
v_gene: TRBV27; CDR3aa: CASSLRWGLNTEAFF
v_gene: TRBV7-4; CDR3aa: CASRRTGGTQPQHF
v_gene: TRBV27; CDR3aa: CASSRQGVYEQYF
v_gene: TRBV12-3/TRBV12-4; CDR3aa: CASRYRRTSEQFF
v_gene: TRBV5-6; CDR3aa: CASSLGWGEGEKLFF
v_gene: TRBV7-2; CDR3aa: CASSATSGSFIQYF
v_gene: TRBV11-2; CDR3aa: CASSLALDRECF
v_gene: TRBV3-1/TRBV3-2; CDR3aa: CASSQDKVLRDYTF
v_gene: TRBV2; CDR3aa: CASSEILAGDTQYF
v_gene: TRBV25-1; CDR3aa: CASSEWGTGEQITYEQYF
v_gene: TRBV7-6; CDR3aa: CASSTQGVGNSPLHF
v_gene: TRBV7-8; CDR3aa: CASSLVRGGHNEQFF
v_gene: TRBV15; CDR3aa: CATSTLRSDNEQYF
v_gene: TRBV7-6; CDR3aa: CASVGRGNTGELFF
v_gene: TRBV10-3; CDR3aa: CAISAGLDKNIQYF
v_gene: TRBV7-2; CDR3aa: CASSLSRFTEAFF
v_gene: TRBV27; CDR3aa: CASSPGAGANQPQHF
v_gene: TRBV5-1; CDR3aa: CASSNLVGASGVYEQYF
v_gene: TRBV7-9; CDR3aa: CASSLTGDYEQYF
v_gene: TRBV13; CDR3aa: CASSYSMNTEAFF
v_gene: TRBV5-5; CDR3aa: CASSLDMSRNEQFF
v_gene: TRBV5-4; CDR3aa: CASSPTRNTEAFF